The 32 T cell receptor beta chains presented below share a single source sample, sequenced in a study of Graves' ophthalmopathy and Graves' hyperthyroidism. The TCR beta CDR3 regions underwent amplification from RNA transcripts. Scientists carried out first-round RT-PCR using HTBI primers and then a second-round multiplex PCR. TCRdb redid the calling of the multiplex PCR reads with MiXCR, one entry per CDR3 protein. Of roughly 480,000 distinct CDR3 sequences listed, approximately 15% were seen once; the top ten hold roughly 9.8%. Sequencing input: blood. The source is a woman in her twenties or thirties with Graves' ophthalmopathy.

In the case of this clonotype: A read error may be the cause here, since a much bigger clone is one base away. The chain uses TRBV20-1 and TRBJ2-7; D remains ambiguous. Germline CDR1 is DFQATT and CDR2 is SNEGSKA (reference sequence). The CDR3 is 18 residues long. V dropped 1 base and J dropped 5 bases, with 27 bases sitting between them. The DNA of the CDR3 is TGCAGTGCTAGAGGGACGGTCGCTAGTGGTCCGTTCTCAGACGAGCAGTACTTC. Its translation: CSARGTVASGPFSDEQYF.

This clonotype was recorded at least ten times. The chain has TRBV29-1 and TRBJ2-5; D might be TRBD1 (5 bases). This CDR3 has 12 amino acids. The V gene's germline CDR1 is SQVTM and CDR2 ANQGSEA. Trimming shortened V by 7 bases and J by 1 base, and 10 bases separated the two germline ends. CDR3 sequence: CSARQTQETQYF. CDR3 DNA: TGCAGCGCCCGACAGACCCAAGAGACCCAGTACTTC.

In its sample, this clonotype was seen a few times. Relative to the germline gene, one junction end is altered; a read error may explain this. The rearrangement joins TRBV7-9 to TRBJ1-1, with a weak D call TRBD1 (6 bases). Germline loops: CDR1 SEHNR, CDR2 FQNEAQ (reference sequence). This CDR3 has 15 amino acids. The CDR3 is CASSLEVTGRRKACF. The DNA for the CDR3 is TGCGCCAGCAGCTTAGAGGTCACAGGGCGGCGCAAGGCTTGCTTT.

In this sample, this clonotype turned up many times. The rearrangement uses TRBV4-1 and TRBJ1-5; D remains ambiguous. Germline CDR1 MGHRA, CDR2 YSYEKL. The V end was cut by 0 bases, the J end by 2 bases, with 8 bases between. The CDR3 is 15 residues long. The DNA for the CDR3 is TGCGCCAGCAGCCAAGATCTGAGGGGCAATCAGCCCCAGCATTTT. Amino acids: CASSQDLRGNQPQHF.

This clonotype showed up just a few times. The CDR3 is CASSQVAGGGYGYTF. Here the CDR3 DNA reads TGCGCCAGCAGCCAAGTTGCAGGGGGCGGGTATGGCTACACCTTC. The chain is built from TRBV4-1 and TRBJ1-2; 8 bases are shared with TRBD1. Looked up from germline, CDR1 is MGHRA and CDR2 is YSYEKL. The V segment lost 1 base and the J segment 5 bases; nucleotides outside the gene matches: 6. The CDR3 is 15 amino acids.

Points on this clonotype: One junction end does not reproduce the germline sequence, and a read error may be involved. The rearrangement joins TRBV7-7 to TRBJ2-5, with D perhaps given as TRBD1 or TRBD2 (6 bases each). CDR1 SSHAT and CDR2 FNYEAQ come from the germline V gene (reference sequence). The CDR3 totals 14 residues. The chain's CDR3 is CASSSTGGQETRYF. DNA of the CDR3: TGTGCTAGCAGCTCAACCGGGGGCCAAGAGACCCGGTACTTC.

This clonotype has at least ten counts. The chain uses TRBV30 and TRBJ1-5, with D possibly matching TRBD1 (6 bases). The CDR3 consists of 14 residues. V lost 0 bases to trimming and J lost 7 bases, with 13 bases between them. Germline CDR1 and CDR2: GTSNPN and SVGIG (reference sequence). The CDR3 DNA reads TGTGCCTGGAGTGTACGAGGGGGTAGGCAGCCCCAGCATTTT. Translation: CAWSVRGGRQPQHF. Full variable domain (rest looked up from reference TRBV30 and TRBJ1-5): SQTIHQWPATLVQPVGSPLSLECTVEGTSNPNLYWYRQAAGRGLQLLFYSVGIGQISSEVPQNLSASRPQDRQFILSSKKLLLSDSGFYLCAWSVRGGRQPQHFGDGTRLSIL.

Many counts were recorded for this clonotype. The genes are TRBV6-2 or TRBV6-3 and TRBJ2-2; D not resolved. Trimming removed 8 bases at V and 7 bases at J, with 17 bases between. The CDR3 length is 14 residues. Per the germline V gene, CDR1 is MNHEY and CDR2 is SVGEGT. CDR3 region: CASSRLDVDGELFF. DNA for the CDR3: TGTGCCAGCTCCAGGCTAGACGTTGACGGGGAGCTGTTTTTT.

This clonotype was recorded at least ten times. The chain is built from TRBV5-1 and TRBJ1-1, with D tentatively TRBD1 (5 bases). CDR3 length equals 13 residues. V was cut by 0 bases and J by 8 bases, with 11 bases left in between. The germline V gene has CDR1 SGHRS and CDR2 YFSETQ. This CDR3 is CASSLGGKAEAFF. DNA for the CDR3: TGCGCCAGCAGCTTGGGGGGGAAGGCAGAAGCTTTCTTT.

This clonotype was picked up many times. The chain is built from TRBV12-3 or TRBV12-4 and TRBJ1-5; unclear D gene. This CDR3 has 12 amino acids. V was clipped by 6 bases and J by 9 bases, with 12 bases between them. The CDR3 region is CASRSESRPQHF. The CDR3 DNA reads as TGTGCCAGCAGGTCTGAGAGTAGGCCCCAGCATTTT.

This clonotype was seen at least ten times. The chain combines TRBV4-2 with TRBJ2-5, with D maybe TRBD1 (5 bases). The CDR3 is 15 amino acids. The germline gives CDR1 LGHNA, CDR2 YNFKEQ. V was trimmed by 0 bases and J by 3 bases, leaving 11 bases between them. CDR3 residues: CASSQDLGAKETQYF. CDR3 DNA sequence: TGTGCCAGCAGCCAAGATCTAGGGGCGAAAGAGACCCAGTACTTC.

This clonotype was detected many times. This chain joins TRBV7-8 and TRBJ2-7; D gene uncertain. The CDR3 spans 17 residues. CDR1 SGHVS and CDR2 FQNEAQ come from the germline V gene. Trimming took off 3 bases at V and 2 bases at J, with 20 bases between the two ends. This chain's CDR3 is CASSFLRGPKGTYEQYF. CDR3 DNA: TGTGCCAGCAGCTTCCTCCGAGGCCCAAAAGGGACCTACGAGCAGTACTTC. Using reference TRBV7-8 and TRBJ2-7 for the parts outside the CDR3, the full variable domain is GAGVSQSPRYKVAKRGQDVALRCDPISGHVSLFWYQQALGQGPEFLTYFQNEAQLDKSGLPSDRFFAERPEGSVSTLKIQRTQQEDSAVYLCASSFLRGPKGTYEQYFGPGTRLTVT.

In its sample, this clonotype was seen many times. This chain uses TRBV6-5 with TRBJ2-5; D gene unclear. CDR3 size: 13 residues. The V gene lost 7 bases and the J gene lost 10 bases, with 19 bases spanning the gap. Germline-derived CDR1 and CDR2 are MNHEY and SVGAGI. The CDR3 loop reads CASNNEASADQYF. The CDR3 region has the DNA TGTGCCAGCAACAACGAGGCTTCAGCAGACCAGTACTTC.

This clonotype came up many times. CDR3 amino acids: CASSLLDRATEAFF. The CDR3 DNA reads TGTGCCAGCAGTTTACTAGACAGGGCCACTGAAGCTTTCTTT. The rearrangement uses TRBV27 and TRBJ1-1, with 7 bases identical to TRBD1. Germline V gene sequence: CDR1 MNHEY, CDR2 SMNVEV (reference sequence). The CDR3 spans 14 residues. V gave up 2 bases and J gave up 4 bases; unmatched junction bases: 4.

This clonotype was observed many times. The V and J genes are TRBV6-1 and TRBJ2-5; 7 positions agree with TRBD2. The J segment lost 2 bases and the V segment lost 8 bases, leaving 20 bases of the junction unmatched. The germline V gene encodes CDR1 MNHNS and CDR2 SASEGT. The CDR3 is 18 amino acids. CDR3 loop: CASVGRGFVSGLQETQYF. The CDR3 DNA follows: TGTGCCAGCGTGGGGCGGGGGTTTGTTTCGGGCCTACAAGAGACCCAGTACTTC.

This clonotype was seen only a few times. Given a much more abundant clone one base away, this may be a read error. The V gene is TRBV9, the J gene TRBJ2-2; perhaps D is TRBD1 or TRBD2 (5 bases each). Germline V CDR1 and CDR2: SGDLS, YYNGEE. The length of the CDR3 is 12 residues. In DNA, the CDR3 is TGTGCCAGCAGCATGGGGACCGGGGAGCTGTGTTTT. Its protein product is CASSMGTGELCF.

In its sample, this clonotype was seen a few times. The V and J genes are TRBV12-3 or TRBV12-4 and TRBJ1-2; D unclear. V gave up 1 base and J gave up 4 bases, with 10 bases separating them. CDR3 length: 14 amino acids. Here the CDR3 DNA reads TGTGCCAGCAGTTTAGGGGTGGTTCGCTATGGCTACACCTTC. Translating it yields CASSLGVVRYGYTF.

The chain is built from TRBV29-1 and TRBJ1-2; D remains unclear. The CDR3 is 11 residues long. V lost 2 bases, J lost 7 bases, and 8 bases lay in between. CDR1 and CDR2 from the germline V gene are SQVTM and ANQGSEA. CDR3 bases: TGCAGCGTTGAATTGGGGTCTGGCTACACCTTC. Translation gives CSVELGSGYTF.

The rearrangement links TRBV6-5 to TRBJ1-1; D call uncertain. Trimming left V 2 bases short and J 0 bases short, with 10 bases between. The length of the CDR3 is 15 residues. Per the germline V gene, CDR1 is MNHEY and CDR2 is SVGAGI. The CDR3 DNA reads as TGTGCCAGCAGTTACGGCGGCAGCATGAACACTGAAGCTTTCTTT. Encoded protein: CASSYGGSMNTEAFF.

This clonotype was detected ten times or more. CDR3 loop: CASSGGQGRTEAFF. The CDR3 DNA reads as TGTGCCAGCAGTGGGGGACAGGGAAGGACTGAAGCTTTCTTT. The chain carries TRBV2 and TRBJ1-1; 9 bases line up with TRBD1. V lost 4 bases, J lost 5 bases, and 5 bases stayed unmatched. CDR3 length: 14 amino acids. The germline gives CDR1 SNHLY, CDR2 FYNNEI.

This clonotype was seen repeatedly, ten times or more. The rearrangement links TRBV6-5 to TRBJ1-1; D call uncertain. Germline V gene lookup returns CDR1 MNHEY and CDR2 SVGAGI. CDR3 length: 13 residues. Trimming left V 4 bases short and J 6 bases short, with 12 bases between. The CDR3 DNA reads TGTGCCAGCAGTTTACAAGGAAACCCTGAAGCTTTCTTT. Protein product: CASSLQGNPEAFF.

The sample holds many counts of this clonotype. V usage is TRBV6-1 and J usage is TRBJ2-7, with 7 bases matching TRBD1. The germline V gene has CDR1 MNHNS and CDR2 SASEGT. V lost 6 bases, J lost 6 bases, and 8 bases stayed unmatched. This CDR3 comprises 13 residues. CDR3: CASRRQGKGEQYF. In DNA form, the CDR3 reads TGTGCCAGCAGACGACAGGGTAAGGGCGAGCAGTACTTC.

A few counts support this clonotype. The chain has TRBV5-5 and TRBJ1-2; maybe TRBD1 (5 bases). This CDR3 spans 14 amino acids. From germline, CDR1 is SGHKS and CDR2 YYEKEE (reference sequence). Trimming took off 0 bases at V and 7 bases at J, with 13 bases between the two ends. This CDR3 reads CASSLVGEGRGYTF. The CDR3, as DNA: TGTGCCAGCAGCTTGGTAGGGGAAGGTCGTGGCTACACCTTC. The full variable domain, rest sourced from reference TRBV5-5 and TRBJ1-2, is DAGVTQSPTHLIKTRGQQVTLRCSPISGHKSVSWYQQVLGQGPQFIFQYYEKEERGRGNFPDRFSARQFPNYSSELNVNALLLGDSALYLCASSLVGEGRGYTFGSGTRLTVV.

The chain employs TRBV12-3 or TRBV12-4 and TRBJ1-5, with unresolved D. Trimming shortened V by 0 bases and J by 7 bases, and 7 bases separated the two germline ends. The CDR3 consists of 13 residues. CDR3 sequence (DNA): TGTGCCAGCAGTTTAGCGCAGGTACAGCCCCAGCATTTT. It is translated as CASSLAQVQPQHF.

This clonotype appeared many times. The chain has TRBV6-2 or TRBV6-3 and TRBJ1-1, with D uncertain. This CDR3 has 16 residues. From germline, CDR1 is MNHEY and CDR2 SVGEGT. Trimming cost V 5 bases and J 1 base, with 17 bases left between them. The DNA for the CDR3 is TGTGCCAGCAGTACCGGATTGAGTGTTACGAACACTGAAGCTTTCTTT. Protein product: CASSTGLSVTNTEAFF.

This clonotype has ten or more counts. The rearrangement joins TRBV19 to TRBJ1-5, with TRBD1 matching over 9 bases. The CDR3 runs 16 residues. Germline CDR1 reads LNHDA; CDR2 reads SQIVND (reference sequence). Losses at the gene ends were 4 bases for V and 1 base for J; bases not matched to a gene: 5. CDR3 sequence (DNA): TGTGCCAGTAGTAGGATCGGGACAGGGAGCAATCAGCCCCAGCATTTT. Its protein is CASSRIGTGSNQPQHF.

This clonotype was recorded many times. The rearrangement uses TRBV27 and TRBJ2-7; unclear D gene. V lost 8 bases to trimming and J lost 4 bases, with 18 bases between them. The germline V gene encodes CDR1 MNHEY and CDR2 SMNVEV (reference sequence). The CDR3 contains 14 residues. The DNA for the CDR3 is TGTGCCAGCCGACCCCGGGCCCATATATACGAGCAGTACTTC. Translating it yields CASRPRAHIYEQYF.

This clonotype was recorded at least ten times. The chain is built from TRBV10-3 and TRBJ1-1; D not certain. This CDR3 comprises 12 residues. Germline V gene sequence: CDR1 ENHRY, CDR2 SYGVKD. V was trimmed by 10 bases and J by 1 base, leaving 10 bases between them. The CDR3 DNA is TGTGCCACAGCTCGGGAGAACACTGAAGCTTTCTTT. Translation: CATARENTEAFF.

V is TRBV4-1 and J is TRBJ1-1, with 8 bases identical to TRBD1. In germline, CDR1 is MGHRA, CDR2 YSYEKL. The V gene end was trimmed by 0 bases and the J gene end by 2 bases; junction bases not matched to a gene: 8. The CDR3 covers 17 residues. CDR3 sequence (DNA): TGCGCCAGCAGCCAAGAGGGGACAGGTTTCCGCAACACTGAAGCTTTCTTT. It yields the protein CASSQEGTGFRNTEAFF.

This clonotype was counted ten times or more. V gene TRBV27 combines with J gene TRBJ1-2; 7 bases agree with TRBD1. CDR3 length: 17 residues. V dropped 7 bases and J dropped 2; count of bases not matched to a gene: 16. Germline V lookup: CDR1 MNHEY, CDR2 SMNVEV (reference sequence). CDR3 bases: TGTGCCAGCACTTCAGCCCACTGGGGACAGAGAAACTATGGCTACACCTTC. Translating it yields CASTSAHWGQRNYGYTF.

This clonotype was seen many times. J is TRBJ1-2 and V is TRBV18; 9 nucleotides line up with TRBD1. Germline-derived CDR1 and CDR2 are KGHSH and LQKENI. CDR3 length: 18 residues. Trimming at V came to 1 base and at J to 6 bases, leaving 15 bases not matched to a gene. For the CDR3, the DNA is TGTGCCAGCTCACCACGCGGACAGGGGACCTCGAAGAGGGATGGCTACACCTTC. Translation gives CASSPRGQGTSKRDGYTF.

About this clonotype itself: A read error may explain this, as a much larger clone is one base away. The conserved final phenylalanine or tryptophan is absent from the CDR3, which likely points to a read error. The V and J genes are TRBV29-1 and TRBJ1-2, with 8 bases identical to TRBD1. Losses at the gene ends were 5 bases for V and 3 bases for J; bases not matched to a gene: 5. The CDR3 totals 13 residues. CDR1 is SQVTM, CDR2 ANQGSEA, per germline. The CDR3 reads CSVPDRVDYGYTV. The CDR3 DNA is TGCAGCGTTCCGGACAGGGTAGACTATGGCTACACCGTC.